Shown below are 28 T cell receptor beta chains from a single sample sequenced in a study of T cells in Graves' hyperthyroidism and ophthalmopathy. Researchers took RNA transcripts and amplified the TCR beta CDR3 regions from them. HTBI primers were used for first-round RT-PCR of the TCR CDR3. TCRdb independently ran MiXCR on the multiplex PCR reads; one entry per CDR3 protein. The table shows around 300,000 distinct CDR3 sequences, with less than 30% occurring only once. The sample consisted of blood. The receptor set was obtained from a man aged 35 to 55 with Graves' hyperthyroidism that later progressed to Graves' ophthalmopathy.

The DNA for the CDR3 is TGTGCCAGCAGCTTAGATTCGGCTGATTATCAGCCCCAGCATTTT. Residues: CASSLDSADYQPQHF. The chain uses TRBV11-2 and TRBJ1-5, with D unresolved. The CDR3 sequence is 15 residues long. The germline CDR1 and CDR2 sequences are SGHAT and FQNNGV. V was trimmed by 0 bases and J by 5 bases, leaving 11 bases between them.

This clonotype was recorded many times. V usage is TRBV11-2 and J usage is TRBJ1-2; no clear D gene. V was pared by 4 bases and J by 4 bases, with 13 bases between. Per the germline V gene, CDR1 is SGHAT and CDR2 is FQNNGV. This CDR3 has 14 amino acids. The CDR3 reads CASSSTLGGYGYTF. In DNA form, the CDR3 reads TGTGCCAGCAGCTCTACTTTGGGTGGCTATGGCTACACCTTC.

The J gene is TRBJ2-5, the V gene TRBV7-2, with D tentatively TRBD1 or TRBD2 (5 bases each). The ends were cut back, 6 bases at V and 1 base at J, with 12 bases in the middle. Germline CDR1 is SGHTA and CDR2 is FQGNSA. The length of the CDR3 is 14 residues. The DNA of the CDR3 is TGTGCCAGCAGACCCGGGGCAGTCCAAGAGACCCAGTACTTC. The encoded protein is CASRPGAVQETQYF.

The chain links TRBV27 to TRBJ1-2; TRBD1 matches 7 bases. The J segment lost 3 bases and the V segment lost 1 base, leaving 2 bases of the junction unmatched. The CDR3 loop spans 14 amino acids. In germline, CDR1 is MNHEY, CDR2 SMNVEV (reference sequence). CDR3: CASSLYGTDYGYTF. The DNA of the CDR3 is TGTGCCAGCAGTTTATATGGGACAGACTATGGCTACACCTTC.

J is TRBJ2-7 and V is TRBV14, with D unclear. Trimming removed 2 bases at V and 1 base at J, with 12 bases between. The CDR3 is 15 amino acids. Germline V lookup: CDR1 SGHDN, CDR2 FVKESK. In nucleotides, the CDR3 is TGTGCCAGCAGCCAACTCTCGGCTGAGTCCTACGAGCAGTACTTC. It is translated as CASSQLSAESYEQYF.

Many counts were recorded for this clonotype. Written as DNA, the CDR3 is TGCAGCGTTGTGGGTCAGGGGGGAGGGAACACTGAAGCTTTCTTT. As protein: CSVVGQGGGNTEAFF. The rearrangement joins TRBV29-1 to TRBJ1-1, with 7 nucleotides matching TRBD1. Germline lookup yields CDR1 SQVTM and CDR2 ANQGSEA. The CDR3 has 15 residues. Trimming cost V 4 bases and J 1 base; bases outside gene matches: 9. Filled out from reference TRBV29-1 and TRBJ1-1, the complete variable domain reads SAVISQKPSRDICQRGTSLTIQCQVDSQVTMMFWYRQQPGQSLTLIATANQGSEATYESGFVIDKFPISRPNLTFSTLTVSNMSPEDSSIYLCSVVGQGGGNTEAFFGQGTRLTVV.

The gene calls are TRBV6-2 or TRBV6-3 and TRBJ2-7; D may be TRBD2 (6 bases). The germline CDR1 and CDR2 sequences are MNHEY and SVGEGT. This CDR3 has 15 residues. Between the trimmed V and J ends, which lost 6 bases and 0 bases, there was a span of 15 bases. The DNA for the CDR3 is TGTGCCAGCAGGGTGGCAGCGGGTGACTCCTACGAGCAGTACTTC. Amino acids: CASRVAAGDSYEQYF.

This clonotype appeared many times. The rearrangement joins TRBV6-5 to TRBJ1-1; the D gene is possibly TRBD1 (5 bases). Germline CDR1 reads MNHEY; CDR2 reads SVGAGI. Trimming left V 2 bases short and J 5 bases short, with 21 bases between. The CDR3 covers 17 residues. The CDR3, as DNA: TGTGCCAGCAGTTACGGGAATCCAGGGCTGGTGGGTACTGAAGCTTTCTTT. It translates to CASSYGNPGLVGTEAFF.

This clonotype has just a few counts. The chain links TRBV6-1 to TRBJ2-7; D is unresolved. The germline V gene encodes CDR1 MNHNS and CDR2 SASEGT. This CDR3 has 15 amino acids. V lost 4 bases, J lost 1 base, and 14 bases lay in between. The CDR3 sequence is CASSARPGTSYEQYF. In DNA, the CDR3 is TGTGCCAGCAGTGCCCGGCCAGGAACATCCTACGAGCAGTACTTC.

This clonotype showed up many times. CDR3: CASSQLGRGVDGYTF. DNA of the CDR3: TGCGCCAGCAGCCAATTAGGGAGGGGGGTGGATGGCTACACCTTC. The J gene is TRBJ1-2, the V gene TRBV4-1, with D tentatively TRBD1 (6 bases). Trimming took 2 bases from V and 6 from J, leaving 16 bases between them. The CDR3 has 15 amino acids. CDR1 and CDR2 (germline): MGHRA, YSYEKL.

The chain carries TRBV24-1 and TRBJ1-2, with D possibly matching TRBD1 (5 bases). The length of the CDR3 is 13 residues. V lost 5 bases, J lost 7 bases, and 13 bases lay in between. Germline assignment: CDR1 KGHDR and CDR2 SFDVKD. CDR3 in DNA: TGTGCCACCAGTGGCGGGACTCGGGGTGGCTACACCTTC. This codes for CATSGGTRGGYTF.

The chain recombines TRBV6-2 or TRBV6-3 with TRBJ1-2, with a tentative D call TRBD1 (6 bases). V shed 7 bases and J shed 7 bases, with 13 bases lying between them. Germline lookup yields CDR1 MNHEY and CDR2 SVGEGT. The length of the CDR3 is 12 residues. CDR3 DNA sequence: TGTGCCAGCACCAGGGGCGTCGCTGGCTACACCTTC. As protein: CASTRGVAGYTF.

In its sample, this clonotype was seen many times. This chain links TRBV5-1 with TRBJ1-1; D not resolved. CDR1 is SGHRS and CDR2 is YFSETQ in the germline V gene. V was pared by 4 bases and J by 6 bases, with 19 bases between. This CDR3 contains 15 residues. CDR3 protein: CASSPQVGDIAEAFF. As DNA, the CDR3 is TGCGCCAGCAGCCCGCAGGTCGGGGATATCGCTGAAGCTTTCTTT.

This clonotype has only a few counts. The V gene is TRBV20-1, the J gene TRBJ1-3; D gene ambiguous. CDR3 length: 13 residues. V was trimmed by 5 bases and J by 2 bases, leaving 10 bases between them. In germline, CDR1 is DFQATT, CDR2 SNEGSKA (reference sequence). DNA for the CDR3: TGCAGTGCTGCCAAGAGTCCTGGAAACACCATATATTTT. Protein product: CSAAKSPGNTIYF.

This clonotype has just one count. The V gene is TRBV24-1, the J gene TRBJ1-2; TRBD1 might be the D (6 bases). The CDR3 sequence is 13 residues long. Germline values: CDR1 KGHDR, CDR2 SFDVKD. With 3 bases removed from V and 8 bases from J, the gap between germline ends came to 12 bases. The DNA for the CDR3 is TGTGCCACCAGTGATGCAGGGGAATGGGGCTACACCTTC. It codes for CATSDAGEWGYTF.

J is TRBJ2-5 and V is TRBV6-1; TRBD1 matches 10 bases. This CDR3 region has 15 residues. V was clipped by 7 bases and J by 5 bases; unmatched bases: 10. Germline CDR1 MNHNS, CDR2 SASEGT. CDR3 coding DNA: TGTGCCAGCACCGAGGGACAGGGGAGCAAGGAGACCCAGTACTTC. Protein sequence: CASTEGQGSKETQYF.

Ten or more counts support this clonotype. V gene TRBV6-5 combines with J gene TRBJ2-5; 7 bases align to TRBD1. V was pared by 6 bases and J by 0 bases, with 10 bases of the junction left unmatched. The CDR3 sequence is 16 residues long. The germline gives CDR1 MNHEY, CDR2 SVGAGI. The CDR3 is CASSRPPGQHQETQYF. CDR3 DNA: TGTGCCAGCAGCAGACCCCCGGGACAGCACCAAGAGACCCAGTACTTC.

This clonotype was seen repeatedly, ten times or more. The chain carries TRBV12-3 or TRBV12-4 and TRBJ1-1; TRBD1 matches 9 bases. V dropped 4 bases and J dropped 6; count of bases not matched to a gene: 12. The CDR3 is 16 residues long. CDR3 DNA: TGTGCCAGCAGTTCCAACACAGGGGGCTTTCGGGCTGAAGCTTTCTTT. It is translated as CASSSNTGGFRAEAFF.

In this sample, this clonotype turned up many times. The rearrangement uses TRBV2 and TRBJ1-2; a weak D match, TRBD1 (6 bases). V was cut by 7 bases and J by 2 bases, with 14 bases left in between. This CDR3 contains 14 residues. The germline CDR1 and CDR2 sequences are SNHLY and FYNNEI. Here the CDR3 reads CASTPGRGNYGYTF. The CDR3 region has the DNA TGTGCCAGCACCCCTGGGAGGGGGAACTATGGCTACACCTTC.

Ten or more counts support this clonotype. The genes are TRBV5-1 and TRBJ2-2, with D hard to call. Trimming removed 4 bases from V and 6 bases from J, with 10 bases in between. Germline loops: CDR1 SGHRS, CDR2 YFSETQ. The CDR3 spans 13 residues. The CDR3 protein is CASSHEMAGELFF. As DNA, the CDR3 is TGCGCCAGCAGCCATGAGATGGCCGGGGAGCTGTTTTTT.

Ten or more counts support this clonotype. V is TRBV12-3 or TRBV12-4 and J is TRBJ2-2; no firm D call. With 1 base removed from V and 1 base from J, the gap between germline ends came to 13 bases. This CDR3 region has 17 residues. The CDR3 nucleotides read TGTGCCAGCAGTTTAGATCGTTTGGCGGTGAACACCGGGGAGCTGTTTTTT. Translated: CASSLDRLAVNTGELFF.

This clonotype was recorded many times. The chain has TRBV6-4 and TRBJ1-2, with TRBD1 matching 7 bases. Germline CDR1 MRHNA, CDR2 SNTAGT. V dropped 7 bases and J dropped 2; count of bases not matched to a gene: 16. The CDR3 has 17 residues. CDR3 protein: CASTTRGSGGKNYGYTF. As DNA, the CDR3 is TGTGCCAGCACCACACGGGGGTCAGGGGGAAAGAACTATGGCTACACCTTC.

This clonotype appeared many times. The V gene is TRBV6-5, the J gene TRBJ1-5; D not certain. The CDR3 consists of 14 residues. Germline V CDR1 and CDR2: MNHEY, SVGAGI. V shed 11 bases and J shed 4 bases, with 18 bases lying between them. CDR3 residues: CASGVPSINQPQHF. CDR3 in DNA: TGTGCCTCCGGGGTACCAAGCATAAATCAGCCCCAGCATTTT.

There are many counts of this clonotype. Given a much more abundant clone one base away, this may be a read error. As DNA, the CDR3 is TGTGCCGGCAGTCCAGGGGGCTGGATGGGCGGCTACACCTTC. Amino acids: CAGSPGGWMGGYTF. The chain has TRBV6-1 and TRBJ1-2; 8 bases agree with TRBD1. The germline CDR1 and CDR2 sequences are MNHNS and SASEGT. The CDR3 extends over 14 amino acids.

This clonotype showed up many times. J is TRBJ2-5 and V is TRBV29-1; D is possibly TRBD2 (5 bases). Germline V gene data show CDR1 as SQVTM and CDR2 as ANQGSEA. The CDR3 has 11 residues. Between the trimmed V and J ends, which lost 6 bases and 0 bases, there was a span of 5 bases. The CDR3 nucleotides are TGCAGCGTCGGGAACCAAGAGACCCAGTACTTC. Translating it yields CSVGNQETQYF.

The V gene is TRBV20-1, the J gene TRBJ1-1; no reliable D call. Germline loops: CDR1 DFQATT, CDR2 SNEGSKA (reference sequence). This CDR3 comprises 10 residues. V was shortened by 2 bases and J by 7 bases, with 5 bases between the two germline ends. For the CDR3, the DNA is TGCAGTGCTAGATACAATGAAGCTTTCTTT. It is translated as CSARYNEAFF.

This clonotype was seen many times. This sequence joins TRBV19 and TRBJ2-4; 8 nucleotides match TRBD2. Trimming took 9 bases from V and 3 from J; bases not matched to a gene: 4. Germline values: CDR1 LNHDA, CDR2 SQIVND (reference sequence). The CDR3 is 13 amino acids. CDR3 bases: TGTGCCAGCTCAGCGGGAGACAAAAACATTCAGTACTTC. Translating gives CASSAGDKNIQYF.

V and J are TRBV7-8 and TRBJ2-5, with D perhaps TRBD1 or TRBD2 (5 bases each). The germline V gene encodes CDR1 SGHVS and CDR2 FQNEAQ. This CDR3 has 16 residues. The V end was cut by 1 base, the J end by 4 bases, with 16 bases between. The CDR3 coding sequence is TGTGCCAGCAGCTTAGTTCTGGGGCTAGCTGGAGAGACCCAGTACTTC. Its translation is CASSLVLGLAGETQYF.